The 22 T cell receptor beta chains given below trace back to one sample, sequenced in a study of cytomegalovirus exposure and HLA in healthy donors. Both 60 Vbeta primers and 13 Jbeta primers went into the PCR. The method was immunoSEQ multiplex PCR; TCRdb's version includes in-frame clones alone and lacks a portion of them. This table holds roughly 120,000 clones, 80% found once. Input material: PBMCs. The receptors originated from a man aged 50 or older in good health and CMV-seronegative.

The genes are TRBV7-2 and TRBJ2-7; 7 nucleotides align to TRBD2. Germline V gene sequence: CDR1 SGHTA, CDR2 FQGNSA. The CDR3 length is 17 residues. Germline trimming cut 3 bases from V and 6 bases from J; bases unmatched to any gene: 17. CDR3 residues: CASSFSTTGGWGSEQYF. CDR3 nucleotide sequence: TGTGCCAGCAGCTTCTCGACAACGGGAGGCTGGGGGTCCGAGCAGTACTTC.

This chain uses TRBV6-6 with TRBJ1-1; TRBD1 might be the D (5 bases). Germline lookup yields CDR1 MNHNY and CDR2 SVGAGI (reference sequence). CDR3 length equals 12 residues. V lost 5 bases and J 7 bases, leaving 11 bases between the germline ends. Written as DNA, the CDR3 is TGTGCCAGCAGTAGGACAACCCATGAAGCTTTCTTT. Translating gives CASSRTTHEAFF.

The rearrangement joins TRBV7-9 to TRBJ1-6; TRBD1 is a possible D gene (6 bases). V lost 5 bases, J lost 7 bases, and 12 bases lay in between. The CDR3 length is 14 residues. Germline CDR1 and CDR2: SEHNR and FQNEAQ (reference sequence). DNA for the CDR3: TGTGCCAGCAGCCTCCGGGACAAGAATTCACCCCTCCACTTT. This translates into CASSLRDKNSPLHF.

This chain connects TRBV6-5 to TRBJ2-7, with a possible D match to TRBD1 (6 bases). CDR1 and CDR2 from the germline V gene are MNHEY and SVGAGI. This CDR3 region has 15 residues. With 2 bases removed from V and 3 bases from J, the gap between germline ends came to 14 bases. The CDR3 nucleotides are TGTGCCAGCAGTTACCTCCAGGGGTACCTCTACGAGCAGTACTTC. Translated, it gives CASSYLQGYLYEQYF.

V is TRBV7-6 and J is TRBJ1-3; D is ambiguous. Trimming stripped 5 bases from V and 6 bases from J, with 14 bases between. The germline V gene encodes CDR1 SGHVS and CDR2 FNYEAQ. The CDR3 contains 14 residues. CDR3 amino acids: CASSLRGLENTIYF. As DNA, the CDR3 is TGTGCCAGCAGCCTCCGAGGCTTGGAAAACACCATATATTTT.

The genes are TRBV7-2 and TRBJ2-7; 8 bases agree with TRBD1. The CDR3 contains 12 residues. The germline CDR1 and CDR2 sequences are SGHTA and FQGNSA. J was trimmed by 3 bases and V by 5 bases; bases with no gene match: 0. The CDR3, as DNA: TGTGCCAGCAGCGGACAGGGCTACGAGCAGTACTTC. Protein sequence: CASSGQGYEQYF.

This clone was detected a few times. The rearrangement links TRBV27 to TRBJ2-7; 10 bases map to TRBD2. This CDR3 is built from 17 residues. Germline lookup yields CDR1 MNHEY and CDR2 SMNVEV (reference sequence). The ends lost 2 bases at V and 6 bases at J; junction bases unmatched: 13. The CDR3 here is CASSLPPLAGVLGEQYF. The CDR3 DNA reads TGTGCCAGCAGTTTACCCCCCCTAGCGGGAGTTCTGGGCGAGCAGTACTTC.

This chain uses TRBV6-5 with TRBJ1-5; the match to TRBD1 covers 8 bases. Trimming removed 5 bases from V and 4 bases from J; junction bases left unmatched: 7. Germline lookup yields CDR1 MNHEY and CDR2 SVGAGI. CDR3 size: 15 residues. CDR3 DNA: TGTGCCAGCAGTCCGGGACAGGCGCTGAATCAGCCCCAGCATTTT. Translated, it gives CASSPGQALNQPQHF.

This clone was detected once. The chain couples TRBV2 to TRBJ1-5; D call uncertain. Germline V CDR1 and CDR2: SNHLY, FYNNEI. The CDR3 contains 14 residues. Deletions cut 7 bases from V and 6 bases from J, with 16 bases between. Written as DNA, the CDR3 is TGTGCCAGCAATCTCGAGATGCTTAGTCAGCCCCAGCATTTT. Translating gives CASNLEMLSQPQHF.

This clone is a singleton in its sample. This chain uses TRBV6-5 with TRBJ1-1; D is possibly TRBD1 (5 bases). CDR3 length equals 12 residues. V was clipped by 8 bases and J by 7 bases, with 14 bases between them. From germline, CDR1 is MNHEY and CDR2 SVGAGI. The CDR3 reads CASGAALREAFF. CDR3 in DNA: TGTGCCAGCGGGGCCGCTCTCCGTGAAGCTTTCTTT.

This chain joins TRBV7-2 and TRBJ2-1; 8 bases match TRBD1. CDR1 is SGHTA, CDR2 FQGNSA, per germline. V lost 7 bases, J lost 8 bases, and 7 bases stayed unmatched. The CDR3 runs 13 residues. The CDR3: CASKDRVEDEQFF. The CDR3 DNA follows: TGTGCCAGCAAGGACAGGGTCGAGGATGAGCAGTTCTTC.

This clone turned up a few times. The chain links TRBV5-6 to TRBJ1-1, with 7 bases matching TRBD1. The V segment lost 4 bases and the J segment 7 bases; nucleotides outside the gene matches: 7. This CDR3 region has 13 residues. CDR1 is SGHDT, CDR2 YYEEEE, per germline. The CDR3, as DNA: TGTGCCAGCAGCCCATGGGACAGAGGTGAAGCTTTCTTT. Translating gives CASSPWDRGEAFF.

V and J are TRBV5-8 and TRBJ2-5; 10 nucleotides line up with TRBD1. V lost 2 bases, J lost 4 bases, and 5 bases stayed unmatched. Germline assignment: CDR1 SGHTS and CDR2 YDEGEE. This CDR3 spans 15 amino acids. The CDR3 coding sequence is TGTGCCAGCAGCTTAACCGGGACAGGGGTAGAGACCCAGTACTTC. This gives the protein CASSLTGTGVETQYF.

This clone was recorded only once. This chain joins TRBV7-8 and TRBJ2-3; a weak D match, TRBD2 (5 bases). This CDR3 spans 13 amino acids. Germline values: CDR1 SGHVS, CDR2 FQNEAQ. V lost 5 bases to trimming and J lost 6 bases, with 12 bases between them. The CDR3 region has the DNA TGTGCCAGCAGCCCCCTAGCAGCTGATACGCAGTATTTT. This encodes CASSPLAADTQYF.

The gene calls are TRBV25-1 and TRBJ2-7, with 8 bases matching TRBD1. V was pared by 7 bases and J by 6 bases, with 8 bases of the junction left unmatched. This CDR3 spans 13 amino acids. Germline CDR1 and CDR2: MGHDK and SYGVNS. The CDR3 region is CASTRQGLAEQYF. CDR3 coding DNA: TGTGCCAGCACACGACAGGGGCTAGCCGAGCAGTACTTC.

V usage is TRBV30 and J usage is TRBJ2-2, with D possibly matching TRBD1 (6 bases). V shed 3 bases and J shed 6 bases, with 14 bases lying between them. CDR1 is GTSNPN, CDR2 SVGIG, per germline (reference sequence). The CDR3 is 14 residues long. CDR3 DNA: TGTGCCTGGAGCCTTTTACAGGGCCCCGGGGAGCTGTTTTTT. Its protein product is CAWSLLQGPGELFF.

This sequence joins TRBV29-1 and TRBJ2-7; 9 bases fit TRBD1. The CDR3 runs to 12 residues. CDR1 SQVTM and CDR2 ANQGSEA come from the germline V gene. V lost 3 bases and J lost 5; bases outside the gene matches: 2. The CDR3 sequence: CSVERQGDEQYF. CDR3 bases: TGCAGCGTTGAGAGACAGGGGGACGAGCAGTACTTC.

The chain recombines TRBV7-3 with TRBJ2-2, with 10 nucleotides matching TRBD2. Germline trimming cut 2 bases from V and 5 bases from J; bases unmatched to any gene: 2. The CDR3 consists of 15 residues. Germline V gene lookup returns CDR1 SGHTA and CDR2 FQGTGA. CDR3 protein: CASSLQRGGTGELFF. In DNA form, the CDR3 reads TGTGCCAGCAGCTTACAGCGGGGGGGGACCGGGGAGCTGTTTTTT.

This chain joins TRBV9 and TRBJ2-3, with TRBD2 matching over 9 bases. The CDR3 sequence is 15 residues long. From germline, CDR1 is SGDLS and CDR2 YYNGEE. After removal of 2 bases from V and 5 bases from J, the junction contained 6 bases not matched to a gene. The CDR3 loop is CASSVAGGPKDTQYF. The DNA for the CDR3 is TGTGCCAGCAGCGTGGCGGGGGGGCCGAAAGATACGCAGTATTTT.

As DNA, the CDR3 is TGCGCCAGCAGCTTACTAGCGGGAGAACTAAATGAGCAGTTCTTC. Translation: CASSLLAGELNEQFF. The chain combines TRBV5-1 with TRBJ2-1; 11 nucleotides align to TRBD2. The CDR3 contains 15 residues. The V and J ends lost 2 bases and 7 bases, in that order; junction bases with no gene match: 5. Germline V gives CDR1 SGHRS, CDR2 YFSETQ.

This chain joins TRBV27 and TRBJ1-2; 7 nucleotides align to TRBD1. The CDR3 consists of 13 residues. The germline V gene has CDR1 MNHEY and CDR2 SMNVEV (reference sequence). With 3 bases clipped from V and 5 bases from J, the junction kept 3 bases outside the gene matches. CDR3 sequence (DNA): TGTGCCAGCAGTTTGAACAGGGGATATGGCTACACCTTC. It codes for CASSLNRGYGYTF.

V usage is TRBV11-2 and J usage is TRBJ2-7; 8 positions agree with TRBD2. This CDR3 has 13 amino acids. The germline CDR1 and CDR2 sequences are SGHAT and FQNNGV. Trimming at V came to 4 bases and at J to 7 bases, leaving 6 bases not matched to a gene. CDR3 in DNA: TGTGCCAGCAGCTCCCTAGGGACTAGAGAGCAGTACTTC. Encoded protein: CASSSLGTREQYF.